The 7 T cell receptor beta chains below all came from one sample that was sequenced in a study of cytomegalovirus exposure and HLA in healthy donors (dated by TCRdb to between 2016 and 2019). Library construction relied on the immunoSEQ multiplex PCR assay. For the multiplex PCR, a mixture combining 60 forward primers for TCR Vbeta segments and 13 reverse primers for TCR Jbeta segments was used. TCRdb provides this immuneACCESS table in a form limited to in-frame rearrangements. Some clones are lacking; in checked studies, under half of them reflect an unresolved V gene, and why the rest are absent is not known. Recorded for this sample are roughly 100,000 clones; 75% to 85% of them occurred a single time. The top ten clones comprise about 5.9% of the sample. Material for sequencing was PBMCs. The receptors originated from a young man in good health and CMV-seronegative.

The DNA of the CDR3 is TGTGCCAGCAGCTTTAGGGACAGGGCCACAGATACGCAGTATTTT. Protein product: CASSFRDRATDTQYF. The rearrangement links TRBV7-2 to TRBJ2-3, with 9 bases identical to TRBD1. The CDR3 length is 15 residues. Germline assignment: CDR1 SGHTA and CDR2 FQGNSA. V was pared by 3 bases and J by 2 bases, with 3 bases of the junction left unmatched.

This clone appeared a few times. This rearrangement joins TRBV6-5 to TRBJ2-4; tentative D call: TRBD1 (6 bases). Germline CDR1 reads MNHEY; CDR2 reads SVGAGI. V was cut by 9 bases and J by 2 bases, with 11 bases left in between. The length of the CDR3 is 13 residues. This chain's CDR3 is CASRRGSKNIQYF. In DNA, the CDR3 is TGTGCCAGTCGCAGGGGTTCCAAAAACATTCAGTACTTC.

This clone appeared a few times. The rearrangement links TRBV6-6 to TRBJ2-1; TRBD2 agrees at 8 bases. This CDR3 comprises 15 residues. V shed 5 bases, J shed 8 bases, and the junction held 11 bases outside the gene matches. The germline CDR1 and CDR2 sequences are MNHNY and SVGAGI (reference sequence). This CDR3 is CASSPVSGDIHEQFF. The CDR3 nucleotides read TGTGCCAGCAGTCCGGTTAGCGGGGACATCCATGAGCAGTTCTTC.

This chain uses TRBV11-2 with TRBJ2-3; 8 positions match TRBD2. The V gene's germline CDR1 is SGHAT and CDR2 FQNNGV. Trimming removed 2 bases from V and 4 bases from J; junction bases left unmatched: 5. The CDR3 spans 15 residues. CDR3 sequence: CASSLSGSGADTQYF. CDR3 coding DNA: TGTGCCAGCAGCTTAAGCGGGAGTGGCGCAGATACGCAGTATTTT.

The CDR3 DNA sequence: TGTGCCAGCAGCTTCCCGACTAGCCCTAGCACAGATACGCAGTATTTT. Translated: CASSFPTSPSTDTQYF. This sequence joins TRBV7-6 and TRBJ2-3, with 7 bases aligning to TRBD2. Per the germline V gene, CDR1 is SGHVS and CDR2 is FNYEAQ. The V gene end was trimmed by 3 bases and the J gene end by 0 bases; junction bases not matched to a gene: 6. The CDR3 spans 16 residues.

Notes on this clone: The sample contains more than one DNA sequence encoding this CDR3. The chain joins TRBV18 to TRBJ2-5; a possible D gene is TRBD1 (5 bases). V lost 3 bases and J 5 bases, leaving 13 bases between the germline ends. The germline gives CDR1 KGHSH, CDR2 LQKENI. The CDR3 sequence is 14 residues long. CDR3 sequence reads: CASSPQGHRETQYF. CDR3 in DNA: TGTGCCAGCTCACCCCAGGGCCATCGGGAGACCCAGTACTTC.

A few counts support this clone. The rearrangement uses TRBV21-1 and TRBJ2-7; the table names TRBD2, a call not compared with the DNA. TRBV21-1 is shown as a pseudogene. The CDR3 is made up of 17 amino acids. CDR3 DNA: TGTGCCAGCAGCAAAGAACCTTGCGGGAGAGTTCCCTACGAGCAGTACTTC. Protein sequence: CASSKEPCGRVPYEQYF.